This TCR beta chain is drawn from a study of blood T cell repertoires in COVID-19. Study at large: PBMCs, B-cell-depleted T cells, or T cells provided the cDNA or gDNA that made up the material.

Germline lookup yields CDR1 MDHEN and CDR2 SYDVKM. This CDR3 has 15 amino acids. Trimming shortened V by 7 bases and J by 6 bases, and 20 bases separated the two germline ends. Source study methods: Reference gene primers were amplified, and this amplification served to estimate nucleated cell counts. Sequenced by immunoSEQ multiplex PCR; TCRdb stores in-frame clones only, minus some. The V and J calls and clone size were taken over from that table, and D and trimming were inferred from the DNA. The sample holds 50,000 to 75,000 clones, more than 60% seen once. The sample holds a few counts of this clone.

The V and J genes are TRBV28 and TRBJ2-3; TRBD2 might be the D (6 bases). The origin of this receptor is a human donor in a cohort sampled during active COVID-19. Sequencing was carried out using peripheral blood. CDR3 in amino acids: CASTPRRGASDTQYF. The CDR3 nucleotides are TGTGCCAGCACCCCCCGGCGGGGTGCCTCTGATACGCAGTATTTT.